A single sample gave rise to the 14 T cell receptor beta chains below, sequenced in a study of post-analysis software for immune sequencing data. General study points: Elevated frequency relative to controls characterized 4 or 5 TRBV segments in patients, TRBV5-6, TRBV5-1 and TRBV20-1 among them.

Prepared libraries of TCR beta cDNA carried unique molecular identifiers. Each CDR3 protein gets one entry after TCRdb re-called the PCR reads with MiXCR. The table lists over 150,000 distinct CDR3 sequences, approximately 30% of them singletons. Their cognate antigens are unknown. The sample comprised blood. These receptors all come from a girl between 10 and 17 years old with multiple sclerosis.

Details on this clonotype: A much larger clone is a single base away; this may be a read error. The chain links TRBV28 to TRBJ2-7, with D tentatively TRBD1 or TRBD2 (5 bases each). The CDR3 covers 13 residues. The V gene's germline CDR1 is MDHEN and CDR2 SYDVKM. V was trimmed by 7 bases and J by 6 bases, leaving 16 bases between them. The CDR3 region is CASNGAGNCEQYF. For the CDR3, the DNA is TGTGCCAGCAACGGGGCAGGGAACTGCGAGCAGTACTTC.

The chain employs TRBV29-1 and TRBJ1-4; D not resolved. The CDR3 is 12 residues long. Trimming took 6 bases from V and 8 from J, leaving 13 bases between them. Germline V gene sequence: CDR1 SQVTM, CDR2 ANQGSEA. CDR3 region: CSVGPHGEKLFF. The CDR3 DNA sequence: TGCAGCGTCGGCCCCCATGGCGAAAAACTGTTTTTT.

The chain combines TRBV18 with TRBJ1-6; D call uncertain. The CDR3 sequence is 13 residues long. From germline, CDR1 is KGHSH and CDR2 LQKENI. V lost 0 bases and J 10 bases, leaving 7 bases between the germline ends. The CDR3: CASSPPGYSPLHF. The CDR3 bases are TGTGCCAGCTCACCACCCGGGTACTCACCCCTCCACTTT.

This clonotype was found many times. J is TRBJ2-3 and V is TRBV12-3 or TRBV12-4; tentatively, D is TRBD1 (6 bases). The CDR3 has 14 residues. The V and J ends lost 5 bases and 5 bases respectively, with 14 bases between them. The CDR3 region has the DNA TGTGCCAGCAGTACGACAGGCACGGGAGATACGCAGTATTTT. It specifies CASSTTGTGDTQYF.

CDR3 amino acids: CASSLPGILGETQYF. The CDR3 nucleotides read TGTGCCAGCAGCTTACCGGGAATCCTCGGGGAGACCCAGTACTTC. The gene calls are TRBV5-6 and TRBJ2-5; tentatively, D is TRBD2 (5 bases). The germline V gene has CDR1 SGHDT and CDR2 YYEEEE. The CDR3 consists of 15 residues. The germline V and J ends were trimmed by 2 bases and 5 bases, with 16 bases remaining between them.

The rearrangement joins TRBV12-3 or TRBV12-4 to TRBJ1-1; D possibly corresponds to TRBD1 (6 bases). This CDR3 has 15 amino acids. V dropped 6 bases and J dropped 1 base, with 15 bases sitting between them. The CDR3, as DNA: TGTGCCAGCAGACCTACAGGGTGGGAGAACACTGAAGCTTTCTTT. Protein: CASRPTGWENTEAFF.

Remarks on this clonotype: This may arise from a read error, as a much more abundant clone is one base away. The rearrangement links TRBV20-1 to TRBJ2-7; D is possibly TRBD2 (5 bases). CDR1 is DFQATT and CDR2 is SNEGSKA in the germline V gene (reference sequence). The length of the CDR3 is 13 residues. CDR3 sequence reads: CNARDWRSYEQYF. DNA for the CDR3: TGCAATGCTAGAGATTGGAGGAGCTACGAGCAGTACTTC.

About this clonotype: Just one base apart from a much larger clone, this may be a read error. The gene calls are TRBV5-1 and TRBJ2-1, with TRBD2 matching 7 bases. Per the germline V gene, CDR1 is SGHRS and CDR2 is YFSETQ. CDR3 length: 13 residues. Unmatched junction bases numbered 9, after V lost 3 bases and J lost 12 bases. The CDR3 DNA reads as TGCGCCAGCAGCTCTCTAGCGGTTAGCTCGCAGTTCTTC. The encoded protein is CASSSLAVSSQFF.

This clonotype was picked up a small number of times. This chain joins TRBV4-1 and TRBJ2-5; D might be TRBD1 or TRBD2, each matching 5 bases. The V gene lost 0 bases and the J gene lost 5 bases, with 19 bases spanning the gap. The germline V gene encodes CDR1 MGHRA and CDR2 YSYEKL. This CDR3 has 17 amino acids. CDR3 coding DNA: TGCGCCAGCAGCCAAGAGAGGTCCATTCTAGCAGGGGAGACCCAGTACTTC. It translates to CASSQERSILAGETQYF.

This chain uses TRBV5-1 with TRBJ2-2; D gene uncertain. This CDR3 has 14 amino acids. Germline V gene data show CDR1 as SGHRS and CDR2 as YFSETQ. Trimming removed 0 bases from V and 4 bases from J, with 7 bases in between. The CDR3 spells CASSLAGGTGELFF. The DNA of the CDR3 is TGCGCCAGCAGCTTGGCAGGCGGCACCGGGGAGCTGTTTTTT.

Notes on this clonotype: A read error may be the cause here, since a much bigger clone is one base away. This sequence joins TRBV11-1 and TRBJ2-1; D could derive from TRBD1 or TRBD2 (5 bases each). Deletions cut 7 bases from V and 5 bases from J, with 15 bases between. CDR1 and CDR2 (germline): SGHAT, FQDESV (reference sequence). The CDR3 has 14 residues. For the CDR3, the DNA is TGTGCCAGCACCTGGGGGACCACGAACAATGAGCAGTTCTTC. Its translation is CASTWGTTNNEQFF.

This clonotype turned up a few times. The chain combines TRBV19 with TRBJ2-5; 8 bases are shared with TRBD2. V was clipped by 9 bases and J by 4 bases; unmatched bases: 7. Per the germline V gene, CDR1 is LNHDA and CDR2 is SQIVND (reference sequence). The CDR3 totals 13 residues. CDR3 bases: TGTGCCAGCGCCTTGGCGGGAGGAGAGACCCAGTACTTC. It specifies CASALAGGETQYF. Filled out from reference TRBV19 and TRBJ2-5, the complete variable domain reads DGGITQSPKYLFRKEGQNVTLSCEQNLNHDAMYWYRQDPGQGLRLIYYSQIVNDFQKGDIAEGYSVSREKKESFPLTVTSAQKNPTAFYLCASALAGGETQYFGPGTRLLVL.

About this clonotype: A read error may explain this, as a much larger clone is one base away. V and J are TRBV11-2 and TRBJ2-1; D is possibly TRBD1 or TRBD2 (7 bases each). V lost 4 bases, J lost 6 bases, and 22 bases lay in between. Germline V gene lookup returns CDR1 SGHAT and CDR2 FQNNGV. The CDR3 is 17 residues long. Written as DNA, the CDR3 is TGTGCCAGCAGCTCCAGGGGGGGATATAGCATGGGCAATGAGCAGTTCTTC. The encoded protein is CASSSRGGYSMGNEQFF.

This clonotype has more than one count but fewer than ten. The chain uses TRBV7-9 and TRBJ1-1; TRBD1 might be the D (6 bases). Trimming stripped 5 bases from V and 1 base from J, with 11 bases between. This CDR3 has 14 residues. Germline V gene data show CDR1 as SEHNR and CDR2 as FQNEAQ (reference sequence). The CDR3 DNA sequence: TGTGCCAGCAGCCAACAGGGCCCGAACACTGAAGCTTTCTTT. Translating it yields CASSQQGPNTEAFF.